The 30 T cell receptor beta chains presented below share a single source sample, sequenced in a study of cytomegalovirus exposure and HLA in healthy donors. The PCR had 60 Vbeta and 13 Jbeta primers. Method: immunoSEQ multiplex PCR; TCRdb's copy keeps in-frame clones and lacks some. The table records roughly 100,000 clones, about 71% of them present only once. Sequencing input: PBMCs. The source is a boy under 18 in good health and CMV-seronegative.

For this clone: In the same sample, other DNA sequences code for this CDR3. The chain has TRBV5-1 and TRBJ2-5, with 7 positions matching TRBD1. The V segment lost 0 bases and the J segment 5 bases; nucleotides outside the gene matches: 4. Germline loops: CDR1 SGHRS, CDR2 YFSETQ. The CDR3 loop spans 14 amino acids. This chain's CDR3 is CASSLVGRGETQYF. The CDR3 DNA is TGCGCCAGCAGCTTGGTAGGCAGGGGGGAGACCCAGTACTTC.

This clone appeared a few times. Other DNA sequences in the sample encode the same CDR3. The chain couples TRBV18 to TRBJ1-1, with D possibly TRBD1 on 5 matching bases. V lost 3 bases, J lost 1 base, and 6 bases lay in between. The germline CDR1 and CDR2 sequences are KGHSH and LQKENI. The CDR3 has 13 amino acids. CDR3 region: CASSPQGNTEAFF. The DNA of the CDR3 is TGTGCCAGCTCACCTCAGGGGAACACTGAAGCTTTCTTT.

The V and J genes are TRBV30 and TRBJ1-5; a possible D gene is TRBD1 (6 bases). Germline lookup yields CDR1 GTSNPN and CDR2 SVGIG (reference sequence). V was pared by 5 bases and J by 5 bases, with 16 bases between. The CDR3 length is 14 residues. CDR3 DNA: TGTGCCTGGGCTACAGGGAAAGCGGATCAGCCCCAGCATTTT. It specifies CAWATGKADQPQHF.

The rearrangement uses TRBV6-1 and TRBJ1-4; TRBD1 matches 9 bases. Germline values: CDR1 MNHNS, CDR2 SASEGT. CDR3 length: 15 residues. With 1 base clipped from V and 10 bases from J, the junction kept 7 bases outside the gene matches. CDR3 sequence: CASSEEPGQGGKLFF. CDR3 nucleotides: TGTGCCAGCAGTGAAGAACCGGGACAGGGCGGAAAACTGTTTTTT.

This clone has more than one count but fewer than ten. The chain has TRBV28 and TRBJ1-4; D remains unclear. This CDR3 has 14 amino acids. The germline CDR1 and CDR2 sequences are MDHEN and SYDVKM. Deletions cut 3 bases from V and 7 bases from J, with 12 bases between. CDR3 sequence (DNA): TGTGCCAGCAGTTTGGGTAGGGCGGGTGAAAAACTGTTTTTT. This sequence encodes CASSLGRAGEKLFF.

The V and J genes are TRBV28 and TRBJ1-2; D may be TRBD1 (5 bases). CDR3 length: 13 amino acids. Germline lookup yields CDR1 MDHEN and CDR2 SYDVKM. Trimming shortened V by 5 bases and J by 10 bases, and 17 bases separated the two germline ends. CDR3 in DNA: TGTGCCAGCAGTGGCGGGACCCCGTCAGACTACACCTTC. It codes for CASSGGTPSDYTF.

This clone has only a few counts. The rearrangement uses TRBV5-1 and TRBJ1-2; D ambiguous. V lost 0 bases and J 3 bases, leaving 12 bases between the germline ends. CDR3 length equals 15 residues. Germline loops: CDR1 SGHRS, CDR2 YFSETQ. This chain's CDR3 is CASSLERAGDYGYTF. DNA of the CDR3: TGCGCCAGCAGCTTGGAGCGGGCTGGGGACTATGGCTACACCTTC.

The gene calls are TRBV4-3 and TRBJ1-3; 7 positions match TRBD1. Germline V gene data show CDR1 as LGHNA and CDR2 as YSLEER. CDR3 length: 14 amino acids. The junction had 2 bases not matched to a gene; V was cut back by 4 bases and J by 2 bases. The CDR3 DNA reads as TGCGCCAGCAGCCCTGGACAGGCTGGAAACACCATATATTTT. This encodes CASSPGQAGNTIYF.

This clone was observed a single time. The chain employs TRBV28 and TRBJ2-7; TRBD2 matches 12 bases. Trimming removed 4 bases from V and 0 bases from J; junction bases left unmatched: 1. Germline lookup yields CDR1 MDHEN and CDR2 SYDVKM. The CDR3 is 15 amino acids. DNA for the CDR3: TGTGCCAGCAGTTCGACTAGCGGGGGCTCCTACGAGCAGTACTTC. Translated: CASSSTSGGSYEQYF.

This clone was found once. This chain uses TRBV2 with TRBJ1-5, with TRBD1 as a possible D gene (6 bases). The germline gives CDR1 SNHLY, CDR2 FYNNEI. Trimming shortened V by 11 bases and J by 3 bases, and 20 bases separated the two germline ends. CDR3 size: 15 residues. Here the CDR3 reads CASTLGRGPNQPQHF. The CDR3 coding sequence is TGTGCCTCCACCCTGGGCAGGGGCCCCAATCAGCCCCAGCATTTT.

This clone was seen only a few times. The chain joins TRBV25-1 to TRBJ1-3; D is ambiguous. Germline CDR1 reads MGHDK; CDR2 reads SYGVNS. This CDR3 has 13 residues. V was clipped by 6 bases and J by 0 bases, with 6 bases between them. The CDR3, as DNA: TGTGCCAGCAGCTACGGCTCTGGAAACACCATATATTTT. This translates into CASSYGSGNTIYF.

This rearrangement joins TRBV18 to TRBJ1-1; D is ambiguous. Trimming left V 1 base short and J 0 bases short, with 9 bases between. Per the germline V gene, CDR1 is KGHSH and CDR2 is LQKENI. This CDR3 contains 15 residues. The CDR3 nucleotides are TGTGCCAGCTCACCACTGGCAGTTCTGAACACTGAAGCTTTCTTT. Its protein is CASSPLAVLNTEAFF.

There are a few counts of this clone. The chain joins TRBV10-3 to TRBJ2-5; 7 nucleotides line up with TRBD2. This CDR3 has 15 amino acids. CDR1 is ENHRY, CDR2 SYGVKD, per germline. Trimming removed 8 bases from V and 1 base from J; junction bases left unmatched: 10. The CDR3 bases are TGTGCCATCTCCCCGACGGCGGGGGTCCAAGAGACCCAGTACTTC. As protein: CAISPTAGVQETQYF.

This clone appeared a few times. V usage is TRBV9 and J usage is TRBJ1-1; D might be TRBD1 (5 bases). Germline V gene sequence: CDR1 SGDLS, CDR2 YYNGEE. The CDR3 spans 13 residues. Between the trimmed V and J ends, which lost 3 bases and 9 bases, there was a span of 15 bases. Here the CDR3 reads CASSANGGGKAFF. The DNA of the CDR3 is TGTGCCAGCAGCGCCAACGGGGGAGGGAAAGCTTTCTTT. The full variable domain, rest sourced from reference TRBV9 and TRBJ1-1, is DSGVTQTPKHLITATGQRVTLRCSPRSGDLSVYWYQQSLDQGLQFLIQYYNGEERAKGNILERFSAQQFPDLHSELNLSSLELGDSALYFCASSANGGGKAFFGQGTRLTVV.

The rearrangement links TRBV28 to TRBJ2-2; TRBD1 agrees at 10 bases. V lost 6 bases and J lost 6; bases outside the gene matches: 1. This CDR3 comprises 13 residues. CDR1 MDHEN and CDR2 SYDVKM come from the germline V gene. The CDR3 DNA reads TGTGCCAGCAGAGGACAGGGGGCCGGGGAGCTGTTTTTT. Residues: CASRGQGAGELFF.

This chain connects TRBV6-6 to TRBJ1-2, with TRBD1 identical over 12 bases. Trimming removed 2 bases from V and 2 bases from J; junction bases left unmatched: 0. The CDR3 covers 15 residues. Germline V CDR1 and CDR2: MNHNY, SVGAGI (reference sequence). The CDR3 region has the DNA TGTGCCAGCAGTTACGGGACAGGGGGCAACTATGGCTACACCTTC. Translating gives CASSYGTGGNYGYTF.

The V call is TRBV7-3, the J call TRBJ1-1; 9 nucleotides align to TRBD1. The CDR3 loop spans 13 amino acids. V shed 4 bases, J shed 4 bases, and the junction held 1 base outside the gene matches. Germline values: CDR1 SGHTA, CDR2 FQGTGA. CDR3 sequence reads: CASSSDRGTEAFF. Here the CDR3 DNA reads TGTGCCAGCAGCTCGGACAGGGGCACTGAAGCTTTCTTT. The variable domain in full, with the rest retrieved from reference TRBV7-3 and TRBJ1-1, is GAGVSQTPSNKVTEKGKYVELRCDPISGHTALYWYRQSLGQGPEFLIYFQGTGAADDSGLPNDRFFAVRPEGSVSTLKIQRTERGDSAVYLCASSSDRGTEAFFGQGTRLTVV.

This chain links TRBV28 with TRBJ1-5; possible D gene TRBD1, 6 bases. V was shortened by 6 bases and J by 6 bases, with 9 bases between the two germline ends. CDR1 and CDR2 (germline): MDHEN, SYDVKM. The CDR3 runs 12 residues. In DNA form, the CDR3 reads TGTGCCAGCAGATCCAGGGGTCAGCCCCAGCATTTT. It encodes CASRSRGQPQHF. The variable domain in full, completed from reference TRBV28 and TRBJ1-5, reads DVKVTQSSRYLVKRTGEKVFLECVQDMDHENMFWYRQDPGLGLRLIYFSYDVKMKEKGDIPEGYSVSREKKERFSLILESASTNQTSMYLCASRSRGQPQHFGDGTRLSIL.

The chain is built from TRBV7-2 and TRBJ1-4; D perhaps matches TRBD1 (6 bases). CDR3 size: 14 residues. Trimming took 1 base from V and 5 from J, leaving 8 bases between them. Germline V gene sequence: CDR1 SGHTA, CDR2 FQGNSA. In DNA, the CDR3 is TGTGCCAGCAGCTTAGGGACAGCCAATGAAAAACTGTTTTTT. Translating it yields CASSLGTANEKLFF.

The gene calls are TRBV7-3 and TRBJ2-1; the match to TRBD2 covers 7 bases. J lost 2 bases, V lost 5 bases, and 6 bases had no gene match. The germline V gene encodes CDR1 SGHTA and CDR2 FQGTGA. There are 15 residues in the CDR3. The CDR3 DNA is TGTGCCAGCAGCCCGGTGAGCGGGGCCTACAATGAGCAGTTCTTC. This codes for CASSPVSGAYNEQFF.

The rearrangement uses TRBV5-8 and TRBJ2-1; D uncertain. This CDR3 is built from 15 residues. Germline assignment: CDR1 SGHTS and CDR2 YDEGEE. V was cut by 2 bases and J by 0 bases, with 9 bases left in between. This CDR3 reads CASSLAPSSYNEQFF. CDR3 sequence (DNA): TGTGCCAGCAGCTTAGCGCCCAGCTCCTACAATGAGCAGTTCTTC.

V is TRBV27 and J is TRBJ1-3; D is perhaps TRBD1 (5 bases). V was pared by 4 bases and J by 2 bases, with 9 bases between. Germline-derived CDR1 and CDR2 are MNHEY and SMNVEV (reference sequence). The CDR3 runs to 14 residues. The CDR3 DNA is TGTGCCAGCAGTTCAGGGTATGCTGGAAACACCATATATTTT. Its protein product is CASSSGYAGNTIYF.

The genes are TRBV7-2 and TRBJ2-7, with 8 bases matching TRBD1. The CDR3 covers 14 residues. J was trimmed by 0 bases and V by 4 bases; bases with no gene match: 2. The germline gives CDR1 SGHTA, CDR2 FQGNSA. CDR3 DNA sequence: TGTGCCAGCAGCTCGGACAGGGCCTCCTACGAGCAGTACTTC. Translation gives CASSSDRASYEQYF.

The rearrangement uses TRBV27 and TRBJ2-3; 8 nucleotides match TRBD2. The CDR3 is 16 residues long. Germline V lookup: CDR1 MNHEY, CDR2 SMNVEV (reference sequence). Unmatched junction bases numbered 10, after V lost 5 bases and J lost 3 bases. CDR3: CASSPLGASGTDTQYF. The CDR3 DNA is TGTGCCAGCAGTCCACTCGGGGCTAGCGGGACAGATACGCAGTATTTT.

This chain links TRBV30 with TRBJ2-5, with 7 bases fitting TRBD1. Gene TRBJ2-7 matches the end of the DNA better, so the J call may be wrong. The V gene's germline CDR1 is GTSNPN and CDR2 SVGIG (reference sequence). The CDR3 consists of 12 residues. The CDR3 is CAWGRDSYEQYF. The DNA of the CDR3 is TGTGCCTGGGGACGGGACAGCTACGAGCAGTACTTC.

The chain carries TRBV5-1 and TRBJ1-2, with TRBD1 as a possible D gene (5 bases). The CDR3 is 16 residues long. V was pared by 2 bases and J by 1 base, with 15 bases between. Germline CDR1 and CDR2: SGHRS and YFSETQ. In DNA, the CDR3 is TGCGCCAGCAGCTTAGCCCACCGACAGCTTAACTATGGCTACACCTTC. Translation gives CASSLAHRQLNYGYTF. Looking up the rest from reference TRBV5-1 and TRBJ1-2 gives the full variable domain: KAGVTQTPRYLIKTRGQQVTLSCSPISGHRSVSWYQQTPGQGLQFLFEYFSETQRNKGNFPGRFSGRQFSNSRSEMNVSTLELGDSALYLCASSLAHRQLNYGYTFGSGTRLTVV.

The rearrangement joins TRBV5-6 to TRBJ1-1; 8 positions match TRBD1. The V and J ends lost 4 bases and 5 bases, in that order; junction bases with no gene match: 10. The germline V gene has CDR1 SGHDT and CDR2 YYEEEE. CDR3 length: 15 amino acids. CDR3 region: CASSPGGTGGTEAFF. The CDR3 DNA reads TGTGCCAGCAGCCCAGGGGGCACAGGGGGTACTGAAGCTTTCTTT.

The V and J genes are TRBV30 and TRBJ1-6; D uncertain. CDR1 GTSNPN and CDR2 SVGIG come from the germline V gene (reference sequence). V was cut by 8 bases and J by 6 bases, with 14 bases left in between. This CDR3 contains 13 residues. The CDR3 DNA reads TGTGCCGGGCGAACAGAGGGTAATTCACCCCTCCACTTT. Its protein is CAGRTEGNSPLHF.

This clone appeared once. The chain couples TRBV6-1 to TRBJ2-7; D might be TRBD2 (7 bases). The CDR3 runs to 14 residues. The ends were cut back, 7 bases at V and 4 bases at J, with 17 bases in the middle. Germline V gene data show CDR1 as MNHNS and CDR2 as SASEGT. Here the CDR3 reads CASMITGGWYEQYF. The CDR3 bases are TGTGCCAGCATGATTACGGGGGGCTGGTACGAGCAGTACTTC.

This clone was detected only once. This chain connects TRBV30 to TRBJ2-7, with unresolved D. Germline-derived CDR1 and CDR2 are GTSNPN and SVGIG (reference sequence). This CDR3 comprises 14 residues. V was pared by 0 bases and J by 2 bases, with 11 bases between. CDR3: CAWSVRGGTYEQYF. The CDR3 DNA is TGTGCCTGGAGTGTACGTGGCGGAACCTACGAGCAGTACTTC.